This T cell receptor beta chain was sequenced in a study of PD-L1 blockade in urothelial cancer. Overall study: Patients had received 0 to 3 prior chemotherapy regimens.

Whole-study findings and limits: A pretreatment blood TCR clonality that fell below the median predicted better progression-free and overall survival.

Germline CDR1 and CDR2: SNHLY and FYNNEI. V gave up 6 bases and J gave up 0 bases, with 9 bases separating them. The CDR3 is 14 amino acids. Each individual provided 1 to 8 samples (taken pretreatment and on-treatment). Profiled with immunoSEQ multiplex PCR; TCRdb holds only in-frame clones, not every one. The table records about 38,000 clones, approximately 90% of them present only once. In regard to this clone: Its specificity is unknown.

The rearrangement joins TRBV2 to TRBJ1-3; D gene unclear. Sequencing used PBMCs, obtained around atezolizumab (anti-PD-L1) treatment. This TCR derives from a man between 65 and 79 years old with urothelial cancer. CDR3 amino acids: CASRPPSSGNTIYF. The CDR3 region has the DNA TGTGCCAGCAGGCCGCCTAGCTCTGGAAACACCATATATTTT. Together with reference TRBV2 and TRBJ1-3, the CDR3 gives the full variable domain: EPEVTQTPSHQVTQMGQEVILRCVPISNHLYFYWYRQILGQKVEFLVSFYNNEISEKSEIFDDQFSVERPDGSNFTLKIRSTKLEDSAMYFCASRPPSSGNTIYFGEGSWLTVV.